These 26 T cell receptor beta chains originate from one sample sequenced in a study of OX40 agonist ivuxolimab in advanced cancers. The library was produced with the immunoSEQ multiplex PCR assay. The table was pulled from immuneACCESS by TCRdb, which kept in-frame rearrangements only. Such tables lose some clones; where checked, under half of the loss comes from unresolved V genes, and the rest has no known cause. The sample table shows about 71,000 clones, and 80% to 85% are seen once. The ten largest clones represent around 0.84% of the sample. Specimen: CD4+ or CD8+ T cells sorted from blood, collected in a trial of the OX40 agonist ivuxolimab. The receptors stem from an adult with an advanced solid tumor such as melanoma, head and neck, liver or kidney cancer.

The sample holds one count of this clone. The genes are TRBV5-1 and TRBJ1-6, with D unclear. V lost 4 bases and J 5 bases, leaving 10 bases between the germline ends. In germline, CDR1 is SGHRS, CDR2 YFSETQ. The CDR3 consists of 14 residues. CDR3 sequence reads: CASSVGSNNSPLHF. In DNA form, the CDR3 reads TGCGCCAGCAGCGTCGGGAGTAATAATTCACCCCTCCACTTT.

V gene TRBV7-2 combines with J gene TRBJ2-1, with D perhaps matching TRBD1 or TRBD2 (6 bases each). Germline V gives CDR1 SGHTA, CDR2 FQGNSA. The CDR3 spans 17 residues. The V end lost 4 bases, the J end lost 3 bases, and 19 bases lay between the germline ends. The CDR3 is CASSYPMGGHLYNEQFF. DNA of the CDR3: TGTGCCAGCAGCTATCCCATGGGGGGCCACCTCTACAATGAGCAGTTCTTC.

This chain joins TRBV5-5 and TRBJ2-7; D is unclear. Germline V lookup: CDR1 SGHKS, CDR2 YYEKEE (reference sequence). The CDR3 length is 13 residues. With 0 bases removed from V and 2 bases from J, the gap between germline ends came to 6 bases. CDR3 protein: CASSLGVAYEQYF. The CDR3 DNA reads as TGTGCCAGCAGCTTGGGGGTAGCCTACGAGCAGTACTTC.

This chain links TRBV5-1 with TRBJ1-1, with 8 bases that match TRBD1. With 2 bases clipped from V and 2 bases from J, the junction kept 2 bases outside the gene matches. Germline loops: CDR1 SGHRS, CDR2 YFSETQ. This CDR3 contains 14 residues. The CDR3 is CASSFGQGNTEAFF. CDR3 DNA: TGCGCCAGCAGCTTCGGACAGGGCAACACTGAAGCTTTCTTT.

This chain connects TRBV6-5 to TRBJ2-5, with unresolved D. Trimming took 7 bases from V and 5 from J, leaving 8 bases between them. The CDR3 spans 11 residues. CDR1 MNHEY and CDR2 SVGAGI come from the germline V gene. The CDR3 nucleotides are TGTGCCAGCACCTTTAGGGAGACCCAGTACTTC. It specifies CASTFRETQYF.

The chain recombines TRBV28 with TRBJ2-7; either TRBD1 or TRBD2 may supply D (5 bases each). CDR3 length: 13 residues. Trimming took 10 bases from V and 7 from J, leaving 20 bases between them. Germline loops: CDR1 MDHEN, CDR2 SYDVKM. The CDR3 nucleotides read TGTGCCACTAGGAGCGGTTCCCCAGGGGAGCAGTACTTC. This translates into CATRSGSPGEQYF.

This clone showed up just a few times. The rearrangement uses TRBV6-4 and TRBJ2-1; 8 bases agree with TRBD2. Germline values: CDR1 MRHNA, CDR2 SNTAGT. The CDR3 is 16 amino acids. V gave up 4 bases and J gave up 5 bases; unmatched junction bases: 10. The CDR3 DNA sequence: TGTGCCAGCAGTGTATTTTCTTCGGGGGGGAACAATGAGCAGTTCTTC. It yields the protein CASSVFSSGGNNEQFF.

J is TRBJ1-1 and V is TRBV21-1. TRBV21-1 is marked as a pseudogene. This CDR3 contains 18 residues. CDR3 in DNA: TGTGCCAGCAGCAAAGGGCCCCTGGAACCCGGGACGAACACTGAAGCTTTCTTT. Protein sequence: CASSKGPLEPGTNTEAFF.

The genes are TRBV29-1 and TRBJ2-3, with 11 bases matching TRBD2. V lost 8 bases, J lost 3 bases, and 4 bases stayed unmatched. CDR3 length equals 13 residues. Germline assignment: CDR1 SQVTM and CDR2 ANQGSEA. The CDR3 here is CSLGLAGTDTQYF. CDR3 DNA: TGCAGCTTAGGACTAGCGGGTACAGATACGCAGTATTTT.

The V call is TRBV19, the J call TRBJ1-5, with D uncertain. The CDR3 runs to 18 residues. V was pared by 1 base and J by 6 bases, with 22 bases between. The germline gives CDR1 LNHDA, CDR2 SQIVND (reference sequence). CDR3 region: CASSIGTGGLFSTQPQHF. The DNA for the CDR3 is TGTGCCAGTAGTATAGGTACGGGCGGGCTTTTCAGTACTCAGCCCCAGCATTTT. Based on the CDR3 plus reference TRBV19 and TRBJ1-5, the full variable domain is DGGITQSPKYLFRKEGQNVTLSCEQNLNHDAMYWYRQDPGQGLRLIYYSQIVNDFQKGDIAEGYSVSREKKESFPLTVTSAQKNPTAFYLCASSIGTGGLFSTQPQHFGDGTRLSIL.

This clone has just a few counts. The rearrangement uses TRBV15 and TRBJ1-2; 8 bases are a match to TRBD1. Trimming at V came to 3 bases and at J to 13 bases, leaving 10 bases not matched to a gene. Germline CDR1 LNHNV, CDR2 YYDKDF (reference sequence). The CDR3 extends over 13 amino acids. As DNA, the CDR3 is TGTGCCACCAGCAGCGGCGACAGGGGTGGGCTCACCTTC. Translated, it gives CATSSGDRGGLTF.

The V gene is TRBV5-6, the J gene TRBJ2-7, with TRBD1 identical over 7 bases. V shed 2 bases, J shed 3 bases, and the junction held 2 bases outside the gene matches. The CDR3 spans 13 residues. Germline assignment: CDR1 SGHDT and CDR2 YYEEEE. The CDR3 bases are TGTGCCAGCAGCTTAGGGACAGACTACGAGCAGTACTTC. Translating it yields CASSLGTDYEQYF.

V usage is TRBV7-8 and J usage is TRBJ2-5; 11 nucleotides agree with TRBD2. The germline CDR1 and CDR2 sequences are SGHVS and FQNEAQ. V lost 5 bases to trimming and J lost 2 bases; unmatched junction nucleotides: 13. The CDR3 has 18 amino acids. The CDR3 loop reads CASSRRTRLAGSQETQYF. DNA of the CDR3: TGTGCCAGCAGCCGACGGACTAGACTAGCGGGGAGTCAAGAGACCCAGTACTTC.

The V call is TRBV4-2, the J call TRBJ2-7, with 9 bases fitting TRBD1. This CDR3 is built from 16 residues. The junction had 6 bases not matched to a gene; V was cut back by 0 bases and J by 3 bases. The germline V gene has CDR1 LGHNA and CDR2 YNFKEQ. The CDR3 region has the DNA TGTGCCAGCAGCCAAGATAGGACAGGGGCTAACTACGAGCAGTACTTC. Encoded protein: CASSQDRTGANYEQYF.

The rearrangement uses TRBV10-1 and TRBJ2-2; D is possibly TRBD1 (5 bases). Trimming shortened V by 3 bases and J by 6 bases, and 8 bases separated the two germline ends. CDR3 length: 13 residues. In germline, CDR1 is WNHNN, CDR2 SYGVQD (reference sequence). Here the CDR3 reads CASSDRAAGELFF. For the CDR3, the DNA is TGCGCCAGCAGTGACAGGGCCGCCGGGGAGCTGTTTTTT.

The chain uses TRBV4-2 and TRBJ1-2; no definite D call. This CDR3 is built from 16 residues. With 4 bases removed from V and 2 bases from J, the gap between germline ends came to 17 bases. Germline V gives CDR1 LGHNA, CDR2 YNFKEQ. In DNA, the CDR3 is TGTGCCAGCAGCCCGCAGACAAGCCTCCTGAACTATGGCTACACCTTC. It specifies CASSPQTSLLNYGYTF.

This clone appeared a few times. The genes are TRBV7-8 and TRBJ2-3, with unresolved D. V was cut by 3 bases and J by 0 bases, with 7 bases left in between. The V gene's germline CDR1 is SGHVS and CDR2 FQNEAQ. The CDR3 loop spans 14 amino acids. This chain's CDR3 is CASSFGRSTDTQYF. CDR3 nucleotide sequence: TGTGCCAGCAGCTTTGGGCGGAGCACAGATACGCAGTATTTT.

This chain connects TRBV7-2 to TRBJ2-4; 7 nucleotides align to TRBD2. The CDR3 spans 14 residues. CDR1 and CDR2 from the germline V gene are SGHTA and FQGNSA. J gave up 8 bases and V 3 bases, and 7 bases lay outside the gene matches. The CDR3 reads CASSFVLGRDIQYF. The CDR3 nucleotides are TGTGCCAGCAGCTTCGTACTGGGGAGGGACATTCAGTACTTC.

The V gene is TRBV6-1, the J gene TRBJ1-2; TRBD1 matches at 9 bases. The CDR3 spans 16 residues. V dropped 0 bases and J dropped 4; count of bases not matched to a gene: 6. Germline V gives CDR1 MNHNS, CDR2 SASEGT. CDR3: CASSEAYRGRGYGYTF. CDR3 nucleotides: TGTGCCAGCAGTGAAGCGTACAGGGGGCGCGGCTATGGCTACACCTTC.

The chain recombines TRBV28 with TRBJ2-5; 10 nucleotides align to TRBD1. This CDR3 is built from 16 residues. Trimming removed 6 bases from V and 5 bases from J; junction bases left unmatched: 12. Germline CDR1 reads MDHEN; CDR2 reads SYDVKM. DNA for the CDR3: TGTGCCAGCAGCGGTGAGGGGGACAGGGGAGGGGAGACCCAGTACTTC. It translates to CASSGEGDRGGETQYF.

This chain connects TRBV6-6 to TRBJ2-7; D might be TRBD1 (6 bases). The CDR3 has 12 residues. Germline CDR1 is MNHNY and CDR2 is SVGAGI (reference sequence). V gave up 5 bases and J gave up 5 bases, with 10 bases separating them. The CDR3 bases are TGTGCCAGCAGTACAGGGTGGAACGAGCAGTACTTC. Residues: CASSTGWNEQYF.

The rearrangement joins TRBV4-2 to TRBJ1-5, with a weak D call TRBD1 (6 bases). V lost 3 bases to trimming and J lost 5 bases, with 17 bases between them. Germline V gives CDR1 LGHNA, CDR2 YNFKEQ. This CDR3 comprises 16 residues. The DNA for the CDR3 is TGTGCCAGCAGCCACGGATGGGCAGGGGAAGATCAGCCCCAGCATTTT. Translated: CASSHGWAGEDQPQHF.

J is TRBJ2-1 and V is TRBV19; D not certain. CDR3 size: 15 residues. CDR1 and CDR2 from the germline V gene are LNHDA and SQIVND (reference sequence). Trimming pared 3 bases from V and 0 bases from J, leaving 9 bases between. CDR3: CASSIQASSYNEQFF. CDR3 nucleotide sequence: TGTGCCAGTAGTATTCAGGCGAGCTCCTACAATGAGCAGTTCTTC. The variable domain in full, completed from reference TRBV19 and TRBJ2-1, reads DGGITQSPKYLFRKEGQNVTLSCEQNLNHDAMYWYRQDPGQGLRLIYYSQIVNDFQKGDIAEGYSVSREKKESFPLTVTSAQKNPTAFYLCASSIQASSYNEQFFGPGTRLTVL.

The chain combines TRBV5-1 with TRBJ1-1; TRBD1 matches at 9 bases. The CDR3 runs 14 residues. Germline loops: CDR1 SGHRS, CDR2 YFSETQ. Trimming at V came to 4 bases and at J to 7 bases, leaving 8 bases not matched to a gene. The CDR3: CASSNGQGPIEAFF. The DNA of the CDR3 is TGCGCCAGCAGCAACGGACAGGGGCCAATTGAAGCTTTCTTT.

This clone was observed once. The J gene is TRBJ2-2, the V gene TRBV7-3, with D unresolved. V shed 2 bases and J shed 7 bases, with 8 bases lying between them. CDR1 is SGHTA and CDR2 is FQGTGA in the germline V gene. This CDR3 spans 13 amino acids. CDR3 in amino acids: CASSLQSSGELFF. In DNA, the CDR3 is TGTGCCAGCAGCTTACAGTCTAGCGGGGAGCTGTTTTTT.

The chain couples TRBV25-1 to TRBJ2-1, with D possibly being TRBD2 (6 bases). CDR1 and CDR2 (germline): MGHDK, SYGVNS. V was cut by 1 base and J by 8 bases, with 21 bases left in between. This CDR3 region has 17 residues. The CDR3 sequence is CASSELIYSGECYEQFF. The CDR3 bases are TGTGCCAGCAGTGAATTAATTTATAGCGGTGAATGCTATGAGCAGTTCTTC.